The sequence of this T cell receptor beta chain was determined in a study of T cells in Graves' hyperthyroidism and ophthalmopathy. Study conclusions and caveats: In validation, the model predicted ophthalmopathy. These predictions came a median approximately 6.5 months before onset. Most thyroid clonotypes expanded above 0.001 were also detected in blood.

Researchers amplified the TCR beta CDR3 regions from RNA transcripts. During a first-round RT-PCR of the TCR CDR3, the HTBI primer set was used. TCRdb reprocessed the multiplex PCR reads via MiXCR and lists one record per CDR3 protein. The sample has about 290,000 distinct CDR3 sequences, roughly 14% seen once. This clonotype has at least ten counts. No antigen is known for it. Patients between 18 and 65 years old had hyperthyroidism, newly diagnosed and lasting under 2 months. Fresh peripheral blood, 9.5 to 10 ml of it, supplied the PBMCs. The germline gives CDR1 DFQATT, CDR2 SNEGSKA (reference sequence). The V end lost 0 bases, the J end lost 5 bases, and 7 bases lay between the germline ends. The CDR3 totals 12 residues.

Sequenced material: blood. This clonotype was obtained from a woman younger than 45 with Graves' hyperthyroidism that later progressed to Graves' ophthalmopathy. This chain uses TRBV20-1 with TRBJ1-1, with D hard to call. The CDR3 DNA is TGCAGTGCTAGAGATTCGGGGACTGAAGCTTTCTTT. Translation: CSARDSGTEAFF.